The 2 T cell receptor beta chains below all came from one sample that was sequenced in a study of blood T cell repertoires in COVID-19. The data were produced by immunoSEQ multiplex PCR, yet TCRdb's version contains in-frame clones alone and is incomplete. Of around 200,000 clones listed, around nine tenths are singletons. Sample: peripheral blood. Source of these receptors: a man aged 35 to 55 with active or convalescent COVID-19.

The genes are TRBV5-1 and TRBJ1-6; 9 bases fit TRBD1. After removal of 4 bases from V and 9 bases from J, the junction contained 8 bases not matched to a gene. The CDR3 spans 15 residues. The V gene's germline CDR1 is SGHRS and CDR2 YFSETQ. CDR3 sequence (DNA): TGCGCCAGCAGCACCCCGGGACAGGGTAGTTCACCCCTCCACTTT. The encoded protein is CASSTPGQGSSPLHF.

This clone was observed a few times. CDR3 DNA: TGTGCCACCCGGGGGGGTTTTCTTTCGATGAACACTGAAGCTTTCTTT. It is translated as CATRGGFLSMNTEAFF. The V call is TRBV10-3, the J call TRBJ1-1, with D possibly matching TRBD1 (5 bases). CDR1 is ENHRY and CDR2 is SYGVKD in the germline V gene. The CDR3 runs to 16 residues. Trimming stripped 10 bases from V and 0 bases from J, with 21 bases between.